This T cell receptor (beta chain) comes out of a study of blood T cell repertoires in COVID-19. Study-wide context: The United States, Italy and Spain supplied acute and convalescent COVID-19 samples.

Original processing methods: How many nucleated cells were present was estimated from reference gene primer amplification. TCRdb's table, derived via immunoSEQ multiplex PCR, lists solely in-frame clones and lacks some. Clone size and V and J calls were adopted from that table, with D and trimming inferred from the DNA. In the table there are roughly 410,000 clones, around 87% of which are singletons. Looked up from germline, CDR1 is MGHRA and CDR2 is YSYEKL. The CDR3 runs to 13 residues. V shed 2 bases and J shed 6 bases, with 11 bases lying between them. This clone was seen just once. The TCR comes from a woman aged 55-69 years with COVID-19, enrolled during active disease. Sequencing was performed on peripheral blood. J is TRBJ2-7 and V is TRBV4-1, with a possible D match to TRBD2 (5 bases). The DNA of the CDR3 is TGCGCCAGCAGCCAAACCCAAACTAGCGAGCAGTACTTC. This codes for CASSQTQTSEQYF.